One and the same sample provided the 4 T cell receptor beta chains below, sequenced in a study of T cells in narcolepsy. The antigens of these receptors remain unknown. Clones were read by immunoSEQ multiplex PCR, and TCRdb kept only the in-frame ones, dropping some. The profile shows fewer than 1,500 clones, roughly 40% of them singletons. The source material was cultured CD8+ T cells from cerebrospinal fluid. The origin of the receptors is a human donor with narcolepsy.

The chain carries TRBV27 and TRBJ2-5, with 11 bases lining up with TRBD1. Germline V gives CDR1 MNHEY, CDR2 SMNVEV (reference sequence). The V and J ends lost 3 bases and 2 bases, in that order; junction bases with no gene match: 2. The CDR3 is 15 amino acids. CDR3 sequence (DNA): TGTGCCAGCAGTTTCGGGGACAGGGGGCAAGAGACCCAGTACTTC. Amino acid sequence: CASSFGDRGQETQYF.

By share of the sample, this clone is large. V is TRBV19 and J is TRBJ2-7; D perhaps matches TRBD1 (5 bases). The CDR3 contains 13 residues. Trimming removed 8 bases at V and 1 base at J, with 12 bases between. Germline CDR1 LNHDA, CDR2 SQIVND (reference sequence). The CDR3 protein is CASGRDLSYEQYF. The CDR3 coding sequence is TGTGCCAGTGGCAGGGATCTTTCCTACGAGCAGTACTTC. Combining the CDR3 with reference TRBV19 and TRBJ2-7 gives the whole variable domain DGGITQSPKYLFRKEGQNVTLSCEQNLNHDAMYWYRQDPGQGLRLIYYSQIVNDFQKGDIAEGYSVSREKKESFPLTVTSAQKNPTAFYLCASGRDLSYEQYFGPGTRLTVT.

The V call is TRBV27, the J call TRBJ1-3; the match to TRBD1 covers 8 bases. Looked up from germline, CDR1 is MNHEY and CDR2 is SMNVEV (reference sequence). The trim removed 6 bases at V and 3 bases at J, leaving 7 bases unmatched. This CDR3 contains 15 residues. CDR3 loop: CASSHSGTGGNTIYF. The CDR3 nucleotides are TGTGCCAGCAGCCACAGTGGGACAGGTGGAAACACCATATATTTT.

The CDR3 spells CASSVALEIRGVAGNTIYF. The CDR3 DNA reads TGTGCCAGCAGCGTAGCTCTTGAGATCAGGGGAGTAGCGGGAAACACCATATATTTT. The chain employs TRBV9 and TRBJ1-3, with D tentatively TRBD1 (6 bases). Germline loops: CDR1 SGDLS, CDR2 YYNGEE. Trimming shortened V by 0 bases and J by 4 bases, and 23 bases separated the two germline ends. This CDR3 comprises 19 residues.